This T cell receptor (beta chain) is drawn from a study of blood T cell repertoires in COVID-19 (dated by TCRdb to 2020 to 2021). Regarding the study in general: The collaborator samples originated in the United States, Italy and Spain and spanned the acute and convalescent phases of COVID-19. Samples came from the ongoing ImmuneRACE study (first 160 participants) plus 1,254 subjects from 6 global collaborators. Where HLA class I and class II types were available, the types were taken from metadata supplied by the sample provider, not from assay-based typing. Nearly every sample came with metadata listing a de-identified subject ID, COVID-19 status, age in years and sex. The repertoires were made available in a free public database intended to serve as a resource for research on the immune response to SARS-CoV-2. Subjects who had been exposed to COVID-19, were actively infected with it, or had recovered from it provided the deeply sampled blood TCRbeta repertoires that made up the dataset. The material from the prospective study consisted of cDNA or gDNA derived from T cells, B-cell-depleted T cells, or PBMCs.

Notes on this clone: It lacks a known antigen. No qualities accompany the bases; no much larger clone lies one base away.

Points the paper makes about the study in general: How much clinical and demographic metadata was included differed by source and by participant, and the metadata was provided uncurated.

The V end gives up 5 bases and the J end 3 bases, leaving 5 bases in the junction not matched to a gene. Measured from the cysteine to the phenylalanine, the CDR3 is 15 residues long. Solely the CDR3 DNA is kept, with 45 bases framed from the first base. CDR1 and CDR2, looked up from the germline V gene, are SGHTA and FQGTGA. Participants in the prospective study were enrolled through a virtual design, were aged roughly 18 to 90 years, and lived in under 25 United States geographic areas. Cohort assignment in the prospective study relied on participant-reported clinical history from a screening survey and a study questionnaire. Recovered participants in ImmuneRACE Cohort 3 were defined by two consecutive negative NP/OP PCR tests, clearance by a healthcare professional, or resolution of symptoms. Mobile phlebotomists in the prospective study collected whole blood, serum and a nasopharyngeal or oropharyngeal swab from every participant. Participants in the prospective study had the option to provide additional blood draws and questionnaires over a roughly 2-month period. Blood samples from the prospective study were shipped frozen or at room temperature prior to DNA extraction.

TCRbeta CDR3 regions were amplified from genomic DNA by means of the immunoSEQ Assay, a bias-controlled multiplex PCR. The study's own analysis went as follows. Nucleated cell counts per sample were estimated from amplification of reference gene primers within the assay. Sequence reads were collapsed and filtered to measure the absolute abundance of every unique TCRbeta CDR3 rearrangement. For each sample, productive Simpson clonality was calculated by taking the square root of Simpson's diversity index across productive rearrangements. Not all clones reach the TCRdb copy of this immuneACCESS table, which keeps in-frame sequences only. Checked studies attribute under half of the gap to unresolved V genes and leave the rest unexplained. V and J calls and clone size are copied from that table; D and trimming were computed from the DNA. For this sample there are fewer than 250,000 clones; roughly 85% appear just once. Roughly 10% of the sample lies in the top ten.

Sequencing was done on a sample of PBMCs or T cells enriched from blood (not recorded which). This receptor was taken from a man aged 30 to 39 who had recovered from COVID-19. The sequence is built from TRBV7-3 and TRBJ2-3; the central 10 bases match TRBD2. In nucleotide form, the sequence is TGTGCCAGCAGCACGTATAGCGGGGGGACAGATACGCAGTATTTT. It codes for CASSTYSGGTDTQYF.